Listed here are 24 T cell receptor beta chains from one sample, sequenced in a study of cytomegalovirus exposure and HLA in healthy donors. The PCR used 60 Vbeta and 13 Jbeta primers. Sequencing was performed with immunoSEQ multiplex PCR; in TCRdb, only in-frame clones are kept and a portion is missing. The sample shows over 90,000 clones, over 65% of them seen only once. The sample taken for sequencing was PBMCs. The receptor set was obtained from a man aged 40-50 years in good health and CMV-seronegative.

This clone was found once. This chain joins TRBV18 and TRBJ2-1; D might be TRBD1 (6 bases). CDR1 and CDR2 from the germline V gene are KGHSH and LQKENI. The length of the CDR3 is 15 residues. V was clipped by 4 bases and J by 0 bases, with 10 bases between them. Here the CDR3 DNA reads TGTGCCAGCTCACTTGGACAGAGCTCCTACAATGAGCAGTTCTTC. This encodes CASSLGQSSYNEQFF.

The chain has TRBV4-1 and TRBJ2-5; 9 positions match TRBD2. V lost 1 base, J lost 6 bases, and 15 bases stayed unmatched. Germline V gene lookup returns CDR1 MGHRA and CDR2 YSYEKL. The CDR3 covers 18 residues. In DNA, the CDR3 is TGCGCCAGCAGCCAAGTTCCCAGCGGGGGGCCCACCCTGCAGACCCAGTACTTC. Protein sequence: CASSQVPSGGPTLQTQYF.

Here the CDR3 DNA reads TGTGCCAGCAGCCCGGGACAGCCGAACACCGGGGAGCTGTTTTTT. Protein product: CASSPGQPNTGELFF. The chain has TRBV5-4 and TRBJ2-2; TRBD1 agrees at 7 bases. After removal of 4 bases from V and 0 bases from J, the junction contained 3 bases not matched to a gene. The CDR3 sequence is 15 residues long. CDR1 and CDR2 (germline): SGHNT, YYREEE (reference sequence).

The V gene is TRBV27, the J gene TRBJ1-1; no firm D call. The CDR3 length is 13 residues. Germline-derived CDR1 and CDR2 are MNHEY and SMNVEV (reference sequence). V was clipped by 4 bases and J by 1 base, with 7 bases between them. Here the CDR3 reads CASSWAGNTEAFF. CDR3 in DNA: TGTGCCAGCAGTTGGGCAGGGAACACTGAAGCTTTCTTT.

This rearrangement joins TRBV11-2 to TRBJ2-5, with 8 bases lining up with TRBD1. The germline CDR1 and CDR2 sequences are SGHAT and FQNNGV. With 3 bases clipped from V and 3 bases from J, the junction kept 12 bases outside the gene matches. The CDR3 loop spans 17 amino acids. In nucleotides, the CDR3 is TGTGCCAGCAGCTTGGGGGACAGGAACTTGGGGGAAGAGACCCAGTACTTC. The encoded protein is CASSLGDRNLGEETQYF.

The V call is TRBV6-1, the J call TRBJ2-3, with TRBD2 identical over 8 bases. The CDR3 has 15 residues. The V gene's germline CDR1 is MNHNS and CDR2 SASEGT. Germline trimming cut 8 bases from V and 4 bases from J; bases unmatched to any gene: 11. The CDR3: CASGRLAGRADTQYF. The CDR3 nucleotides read TGTGCCAGCGGAAGATTAGCGGGGAGGGCAGATACGCAGTATTTT.

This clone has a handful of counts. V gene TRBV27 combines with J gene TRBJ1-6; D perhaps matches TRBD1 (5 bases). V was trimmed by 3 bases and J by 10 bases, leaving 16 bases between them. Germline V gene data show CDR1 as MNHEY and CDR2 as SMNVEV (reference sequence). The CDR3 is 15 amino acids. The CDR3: CASSLVSGRDSPLHF. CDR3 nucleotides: TGTGCCAGCAGTTTGGTTAGCGGCCGGGACTCACCCCTCCACTTT.

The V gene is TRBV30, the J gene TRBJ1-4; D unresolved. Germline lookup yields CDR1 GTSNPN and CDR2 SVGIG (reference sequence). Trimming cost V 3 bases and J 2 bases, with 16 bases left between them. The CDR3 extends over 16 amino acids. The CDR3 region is CAWRYNWGGTNEKLFF. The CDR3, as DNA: TGTGCCTGGAGATACAATTGGGGAGGTACTAATGAAAAACTGTTTTTT.

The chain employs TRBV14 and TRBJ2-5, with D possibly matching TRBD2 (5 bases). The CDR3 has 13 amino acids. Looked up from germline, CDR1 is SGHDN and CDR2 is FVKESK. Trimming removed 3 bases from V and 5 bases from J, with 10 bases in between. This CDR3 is CASSQRLTETQYF. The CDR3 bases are TGTGCCAGCAGCCAGAGACTAACGGAGACCCAGTACTTC.

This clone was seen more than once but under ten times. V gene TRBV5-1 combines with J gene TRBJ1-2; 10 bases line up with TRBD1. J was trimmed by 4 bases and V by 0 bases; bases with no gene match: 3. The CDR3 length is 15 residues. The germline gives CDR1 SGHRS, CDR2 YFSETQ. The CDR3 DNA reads TGCGCCAGCAGCTTGGTCAGGACAGGGGGCTATGGCTACACCTTC. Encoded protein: CASSLVRTGGYGYTF.

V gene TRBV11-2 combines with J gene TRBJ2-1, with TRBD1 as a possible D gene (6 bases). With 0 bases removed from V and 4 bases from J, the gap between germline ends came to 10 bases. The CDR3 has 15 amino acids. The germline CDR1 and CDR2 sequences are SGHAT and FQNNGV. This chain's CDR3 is CASSLEGQLYNEQFF. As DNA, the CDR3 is TGTGCCAGCAGCTTAGAAGGACAGCTTTACAATGAGCAGTTCTTC.

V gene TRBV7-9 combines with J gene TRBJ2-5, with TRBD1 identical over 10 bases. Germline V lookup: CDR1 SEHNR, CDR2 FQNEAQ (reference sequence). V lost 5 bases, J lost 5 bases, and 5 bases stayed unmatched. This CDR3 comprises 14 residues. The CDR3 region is CASSIDRGRETQYF. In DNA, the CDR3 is TGTGCCAGCAGCATTGACAGGGGGCGGGAGACCCAGTACTTC.

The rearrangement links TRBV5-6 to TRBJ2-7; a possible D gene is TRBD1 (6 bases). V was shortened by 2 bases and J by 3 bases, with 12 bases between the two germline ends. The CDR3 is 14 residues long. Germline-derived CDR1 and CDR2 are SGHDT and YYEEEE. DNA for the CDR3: TGTGCCAGCAGCTTAGGCAGGGGAAACTACGAGCAGTACTTC. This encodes CASSLGRGNYEQYF.

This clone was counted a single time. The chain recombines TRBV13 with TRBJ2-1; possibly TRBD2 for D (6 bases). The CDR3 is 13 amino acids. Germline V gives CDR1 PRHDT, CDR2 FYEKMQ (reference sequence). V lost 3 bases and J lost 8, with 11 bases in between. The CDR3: CASSFGGGDEQFF. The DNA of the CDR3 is TGTGCCAGCAGCTTCGGGGGTGGGGATGAGCAGTTCTTC.

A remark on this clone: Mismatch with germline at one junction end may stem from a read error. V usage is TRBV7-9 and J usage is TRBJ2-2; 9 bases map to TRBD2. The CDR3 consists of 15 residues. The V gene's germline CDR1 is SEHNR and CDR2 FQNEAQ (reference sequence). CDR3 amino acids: CSSSRAGGAIGELFF. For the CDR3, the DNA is TGTTCCAGCAGCCGTGCGGGGGGGGCTATCGGGGAGCTGTTTTTT.

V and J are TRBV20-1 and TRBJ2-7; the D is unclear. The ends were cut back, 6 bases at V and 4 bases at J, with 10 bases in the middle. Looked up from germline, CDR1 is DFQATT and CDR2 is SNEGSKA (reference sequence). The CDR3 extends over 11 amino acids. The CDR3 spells CSAQLNYEQYF. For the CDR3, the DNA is TGCAGTGCCCAGTTGAATTACGAGCAGTACTTC.

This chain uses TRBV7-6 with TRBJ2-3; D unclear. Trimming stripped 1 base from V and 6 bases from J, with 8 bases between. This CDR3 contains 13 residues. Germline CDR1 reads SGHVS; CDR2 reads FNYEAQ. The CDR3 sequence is CASSLDPPDTQYF. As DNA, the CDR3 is TGTGCCAGCAGCTTAGATCCCCCGGATACGCAGTATTTT.

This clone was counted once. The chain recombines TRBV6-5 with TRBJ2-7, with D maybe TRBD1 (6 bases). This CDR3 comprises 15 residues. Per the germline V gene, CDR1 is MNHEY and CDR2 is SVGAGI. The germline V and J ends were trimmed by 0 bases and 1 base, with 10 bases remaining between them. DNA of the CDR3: TGTGCCAGCAGTTACTCGGATCAGGGGTCCTACGAGCAGTACTTC. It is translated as CASSYSDQGSYEQYF.

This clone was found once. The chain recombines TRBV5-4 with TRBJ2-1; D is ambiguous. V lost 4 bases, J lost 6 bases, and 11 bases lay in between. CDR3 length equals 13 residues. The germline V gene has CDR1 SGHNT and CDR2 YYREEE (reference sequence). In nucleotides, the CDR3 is TGTGCCAGCAGCGTTGGAGCTAGCAATGAGCAGTTCTTC. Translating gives CASSVGASNEQFF.

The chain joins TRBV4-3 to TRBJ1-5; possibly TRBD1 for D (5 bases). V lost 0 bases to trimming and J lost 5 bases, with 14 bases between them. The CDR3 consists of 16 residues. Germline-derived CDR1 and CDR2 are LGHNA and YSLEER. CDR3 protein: CASSQEVVQDYQPQHF. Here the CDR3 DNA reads TGCGCCAGCAGCCAAGAGGTGGTACAGGATTATCAGCCCCAGCATTTT.

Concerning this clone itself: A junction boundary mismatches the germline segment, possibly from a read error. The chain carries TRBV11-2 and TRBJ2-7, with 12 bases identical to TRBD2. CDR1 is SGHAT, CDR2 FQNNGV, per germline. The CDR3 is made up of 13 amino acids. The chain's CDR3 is CASSSGLAGPASF. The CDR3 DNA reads TGTGCCAGCAGCTCGGGACTAGCGGGTCCGGCTTCCTTC.

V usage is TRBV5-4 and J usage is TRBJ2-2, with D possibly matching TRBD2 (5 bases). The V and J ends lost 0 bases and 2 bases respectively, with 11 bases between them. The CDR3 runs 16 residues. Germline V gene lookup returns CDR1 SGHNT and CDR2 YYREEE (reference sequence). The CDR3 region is CASSLVSDINTGELFF. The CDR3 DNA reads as TGTGCCAGCAGCTTGGTTAGCGACATAAACACCGGGGAGCTGTTTTTT.

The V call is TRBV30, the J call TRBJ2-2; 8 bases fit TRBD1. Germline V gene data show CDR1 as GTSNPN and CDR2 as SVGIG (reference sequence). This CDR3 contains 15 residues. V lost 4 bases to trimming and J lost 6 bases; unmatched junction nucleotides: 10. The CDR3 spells CAWKVAGGFAGELFF. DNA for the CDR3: TGTGCCTGGAAGGTTGCAGGGGGCTTCGCCGGGGAGCTGTTTTTT.

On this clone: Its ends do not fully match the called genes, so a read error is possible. In nucleotides, the CDR3 is TGTTCCAGCAGCTTCCCCGGGGCCGGGGAGCTGTTTTTT. This sequence encodes CSSSFPGAGELFF. J is TRBJ2-2 and V is TRBV7-9; D might be TRBD2 (5 bases). This CDR3 is built from 13 residues. Germline CDR1 and CDR2: SEHNR and FQNEAQ (reference sequence).